These 18 T cell receptor beta chains were all obtained from the same sample, sequenced in a study of blood T cell repertoires in COVID-19. Sequenced by immunoSEQ multiplex PCR; TCRdb stores in-frame clones only, minus some. The repertoire holds around 190,000 clones, with around nine tenths as singletons. Sample: peripheral blood. These TCRs come from a man aged 18-30 years with active or convalescent COVID-19.

V and J are TRBV30 and TRBJ2-1, with D perhaps matching TRBD1 (5 bases). CDR3 length equals 15 residues. Germline CDR1 is GTSNPN and CDR2 is SVGIG (reference sequence). The V end was cut by 0 bases, the J end by 6 bases, with 15 bases between. The CDR3, as DNA: TGTGCCTGGAGTGTTCCCAACAGGTTCGGCAATGAGCAGTTCTTC. It translates to CAWSVPNRFGNEQFF. The full variable domain, with the rest looked up from reference TRBV30 and TRBJ2-1, is SQTIHQWPATLVQPVGSPLSLECTVEGTSNPNLYWYRQAAGRGLQLLFYSVGIGQISSEVPQNLSASRPQDRQFILSSKKLLLSDSGFYLCAWSVPNRFGNEQFFGPGTRLTVL.

The chain carries TRBV6-6 and TRBJ2-7; 11 positions match TRBD1. Germline CDR1 is MNHNY and CDR2 is SVGAGI (reference sequence). The J segment lost 9 bases and the V segment lost 2 bases, leaving 6 bases of the junction unmatched. This CDR3 is built from 14 residues. This CDR3 reads CASSYGTGGYGQYF. The CDR3 DNA reads TGTGCCAGCAGTTACGGGACAGGGGGTTATGGGCAGTACTTC.

This chain joins TRBV4-3 and TRBJ2-1; 7 nucleotides agree with TRBD2. Germline-derived CDR1 and CDR2 are LGHNA and YSLEER. This CDR3 spans 15 amino acids. The ends lost 1 base at V and 4 bases at J; junction bases unmatched: 4. The CDR3 nucleotides read TGCGCCAGCAGCCAAGTCGTCGGGAGGTACAATGAGCAGTTCTTC. Protein product: CASSQVVGRYNEQFF.

This sequence joins TRBV5-1 and TRBJ1-4; 7 nucleotides line up with TRBD1. Germline assignment: CDR1 SGHRS and CDR2 YFSETQ. The junction had 9 bases not matched to a gene; V was cut back by 3 bases and J by 7 bases. The CDR3 sequence is 15 residues long. CDR3: CASSSSGGAGEKLFF. The CDR3 DNA follows: TGCGCCAGCAGCTCCTCAGGGGGTGCGGGTGAAAAACTGTTTTTT.

DNA of the CDR3: TGTGCCAGCAGTGATAGGAGGGCTAAAGAGACCCAGTACTTC. It translates to CASSDRRAKETQYF. The chain employs TRBV2 and TRBJ2-5; tentatively, D is TRBD2 (6 bases). CDR3 length equals 14 residues. Per germline, CDR1 SNHLY and CDR2 FYNNEI. V lost 3 bases, J lost 3 bases, and 11 bases lay in between.

This clone was seen once. The rearrangement joins TRBV6-5 to TRBJ2-7; TRBD1 matches at 7 bases. V trimming: 8 bases; J trimming: 0 bases; junction bases outside the gene matches: 7. Per the germline V gene, CDR1 is MNHEY and CDR2 is SVGAGI. The length of the CDR3 is 14 residues. CDR3 in amino acids: CASSVGTDSYEQYF. The CDR3 DNA is TGTGCCAGCTCGGTGGGGACAGACTCCTACGAGCAGTACTTC.

This clone was seen a single time. The chain employs TRBV5-4 and TRBJ2-2, with 7 bases fitting TRBD2. Germline V lookup: CDR1 SGHNT, CDR2 YYREEE (reference sequence). Trimming took 4 bases from V and 4 from J; bases not matched to a gene: 10. This CDR3 is 16 amino acids long. Written as DNA, the CDR3 is TGTGCCAGCAGCGGCAGCGCGGGAGATAGCACCGGGGAGCTGTTTTTT. This sequence encodes CASSGSAGDSTGELFF.

The chain carries TRBV21-1 and TRBJ2-2; the D segment call TRBD2 is taken from the table without a DNA check. TRBV21-1 is tagged as a pseudogene. The CDR3 contains 16 residues. CDR3 coding DNA: TGTGCCAGCAGGGATAGGGAGCGGGTCCGTGCCGGGGAGCTGTTTTTT. Amino acids: CASRDRERVRAGELFF.

This chain links TRBV5-4 with TRBJ2-7, with D possibly TRBD1 on 6 matching bases. The CDR3 has 13 residues. The V end was cut by 4 bases, the J end by 3 bases, with 11 bases between. CDR1 is SGHNT, CDR2 YYREEE, per germline (reference sequence). CDR3 in DNA: TGTGCCAGCAGCCGGGACATAGGCTACGAGCAGTACTTC. This translates into CASSRDIGYEQYF.

The V call is TRBV9, the J call TRBJ1-4, with D perhaps matching TRBD1 (6 bases). The V gene lost 0 bases and the J gene lost 4 bases, with 10 bases spanning the gap. The CDR3 has 15 residues. Germline V gene sequence: CDR1 SGDLS, CDR2 YYNGEE. CDR3 sequence (DNA): TGTGCCAGCAGCGTAGACGGGGGGCGTAATGAAAAACTGTTTTTT. This encodes CASSVDGGRNEKLFF.

CDR3 region: CASSFREKSSYEQYF. The DNA of the CDR3 is TGTGCCAGCAGCTTTCGCGAGAAGAGCTCCTACGAGCAGTACTTC. The chain employs TRBV5-4 and TRBJ2-7; D unresolved. V gave up 2 bases and J gave up 0 bases, with 12 bases separating them. There are 15 residues in the CDR3. The V gene's germline CDR1 is SGHNT and CDR2 YYREEE (reference sequence).

The chain carries TRBV5-1 and TRBJ2-3, with a possible D match to TRBD2 (6 bases). The germline V and J ends were trimmed by 4 bases and 4 bases, with 13 bases remaining between them. Germline V gene lookup returns CDR1 SGHRS and CDR2 YFSETQ. This CDR3 comprises 14 residues. The CDR3 loop reads CASSTRDSPDTQYF. CDR3 bases: TGCGCCAGCAGCACCCGGGACTCTCCAGATACGCAGTATTTT.

The V and J genes are TRBV29-1 and TRBJ2-3; 11 bases align to TRBD2. V trimming: 6 bases; J trimming: 3 bases; junction bases outside the gene matches: 5. CDR1 and CDR2 (germline): SQVTM, ANQGSEA. This CDR3 is 14 amino acids long. CDR3 protein: CSVTLAGGTDTQYF. DNA of the CDR3: TGCAGCGTAACTCTAGCGGGGGGTACAGATACGCAGTATTTT.

This sequence joins TRBV5-1 and TRBJ2-5, with TRBD2 as a possible D gene (6 bases). The CDR3 runs 15 residues. Germline assignment: CDR1 SGHRS and CDR2 YFSETQ. V gave up 0 bases and J gave up 5 bases, with 14 bases separating them. The DNA for the CDR3 is TGCGCCAGCAGCTTGGCCATGGGCAGCGGGGAGACCCAGTACTTC. Encoded protein: CASSLAMGSGETQYF.

The chain couples TRBV2 to TRBJ1-4; 7 positions agree with TRBD1. This CDR3 contains 15 residues. The germline V gene has CDR1 SNHLY and CDR2 FYNNEI. V trimming: 3 bases; J trimming: 10 bases; junction bases outside the gene matches: 11. CDR3 region: CASSDGDRVVGKLFF. The CDR3 bases are TGTGCCAGCAGTGACGGAGACAGGGTTGTCGGAAAACTGTTTTTT.

This chain joins TRBV9 and TRBJ2-2, with D perhaps TRBD2 (5 bases). V lost 0 bases and J 1 base, leaving 10 bases between the germline ends. CDR3 length: 16 residues. Germline V gene data show CDR1 as SGDLS and CDR2 as YYNGEE. This CDR3 reads CASSVEGAMNTGELFF. The CDR3 nucleotides read TGTGCCAGCAGCGTAGAGGGAGCTATGAACACCGGGGAGCTGTTTTTT.

This clone occurred once. The V and J genes are TRBV5-1 and TRBJ1-2, with D perhaps matching TRBD1 (6 bases). Germline V gives CDR1 SGHRS, CDR2 YFSETQ. The CDR3 runs to 14 residues. Trimming stripped 2 bases from V and 5 bases from J, with 13 bases between. As DNA, the CDR3 is TGCGCCAGCAGCTTTGGACAGTCGATTTATGGCTACACCTTC. Translation: CASSFGQSIYGYTF.

This clone was counted once. The V and J genes are TRBV6-1 and TRBJ2-2; 8 nucleotides align to TRBD2. Germline-derived CDR1 and CDR2 are MNHNS and SASEGT. The CDR3 totals 15 residues. The J segment lost 4 bases and the V segment lost 8 bases, leaving 9 bases of the junction unmatched. The CDR3 DNA is TGTGCCAGCGCGGGGGGACCGGCCGGCACCGGGGAGCTGTTTTTT. Amino acids: CASAGGPAGTGELFF.